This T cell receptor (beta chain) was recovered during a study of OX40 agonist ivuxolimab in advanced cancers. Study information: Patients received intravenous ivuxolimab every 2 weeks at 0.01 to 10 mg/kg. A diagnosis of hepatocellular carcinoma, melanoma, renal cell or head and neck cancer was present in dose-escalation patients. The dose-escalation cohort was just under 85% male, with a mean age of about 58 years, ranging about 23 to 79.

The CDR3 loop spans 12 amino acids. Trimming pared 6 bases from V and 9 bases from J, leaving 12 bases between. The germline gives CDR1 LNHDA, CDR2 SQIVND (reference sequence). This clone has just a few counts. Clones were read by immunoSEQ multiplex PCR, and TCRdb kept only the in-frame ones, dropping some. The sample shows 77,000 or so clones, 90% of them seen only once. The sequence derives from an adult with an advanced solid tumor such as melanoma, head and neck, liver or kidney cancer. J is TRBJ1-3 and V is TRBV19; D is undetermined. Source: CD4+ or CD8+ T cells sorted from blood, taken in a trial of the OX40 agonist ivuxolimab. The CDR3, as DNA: TGTGCCAGTAGCACCCCGTTGGGCACCATATATTTT. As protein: CASSTPLGTIYF.